These T cell receptor beta chains were read from a single sample in a study of blood T cells in healthy people across ages. TCRdb itself ran the 5' RACE reads through MiXCR, one entry per CDR3 protein. The table has more than 1,000,000 distinct CDR3 sequences, approximately 26% seen once; the top ten hold around 0.75%. In addition, the sample was reused for a study of T cells of mothers and their children.

Sequenced input: blood. The receptor set was obtained from a girl aged 2-10 years in good health. Each CDR3 is given with its conserved first and last residue. The D gene is left open where the match is weak. Size is stated for part of the rows, as once, few or many counts, or as a class when the clone is expanded.

d_gene,v_gene,abundance,len,j_gene,CDR3nt,CDR3aa
.,TRBV28,few,14,TRBJ1-4,TGTGCCAGCAGTTTGGAGGGCTCTAATGAAAAACTGTTTTTT,CASSLEGSNEKLFF
TRBD2,TRBV4-3,.,14,TRBJ2-3,TGCGCCAGCAGCCCGGGACTAGGCGCAGATACGCAGTATTTT,CASSPGLGADTQYF
.,TRBV10-3,.,14,TRBJ2-7,TGTGCCATCAGTCCCTCAGGGGTGACCTACGAGCAGTACTTC,CAISPSGVTYEQYF
.,TRBV12-3/TRBV12-4,few,14,TRBJ1-5,TGTGCCAGCAGTTTCGCGGGGGCCAATCAGCCCCAGCATTTT,CASSFAGANQPQHF
.,TRBV2,.,15,TRBJ2-7,TGTGCCAGCGGTCGCAGTGGCCCTCTTCACTACGAGCAGTACTTC,CASGRSGPLHYEQYF
.,TRBV3-1,.,13,TRBJ2-7,TGTGCCAGCAGCAGGAGAGGGACGCGGGAGCAGTACTTC,CASSRRGTREQYF
.,TRBV6-2/TRBV6-3,.,14,TRBJ2-2,TGTGCCAGCTCGAGCCAAGCGAACACCGGGGAGCTGTTTTTT,CASSSQANTGELFF
.,TRBV7-2,few,14,TRBJ2-7,TGTGCCAGCAGCGGCGGACCCACGGACTACGAGCAGTACTTC,CASSGGPTDYEQYF
TRBD2,TRBV3-1,few,16,TRBJ2-7,TGTGCCAGCAGCCAAAATCGGGGACTAGCGGGATACGGGCAGTACTTC,CASSQNRGLAGYGQYF
.,TRBV20-1,.,14,TRBJ2-2,TGCAGTGCTAGACTGAGGGGTCTAGCCGGGGAGCTGTTTTTT,CSARLRGLAGELFF
TRBD2,TRBV20-1,.,17,TRBJ2-5,TGCAGTGCTAGACCCGGGACTAGCGGGGCCTTGCAAGAGACCCAGTACTTC,CSARPGTSGALQETQYF
.,TRBV6-5,.,14,TRBJ2-6,TGTGCCAGCAGTTACTCATATGGGGCCAACGTCCTGACTTTC,CASSYSYGANVLTF
TRBD1,TRBV20-1,.,14,TRBJ1-6,TGCAGTGCTAGAGGGGGACAGACAACTTCACCCCTCCACTTT,CSARGGQTTSPLHF
.,TRBV5-1,.,15,TRBJ2-2,TGCGCCAGCAGCTTGGATTTGTTGGTAACCGGGGAGCTGTTTTTT,CASSLDLLVTGELFF
.,TRBV20-1,.,13,TRBJ2-5,TGCAGTGCTAGTGATTGGCGGGGAGAGACCCAGTACTTC,CSASDWRGETQYF
TRBD2,TRBV28,.,15,TRBJ2-1,TGTGCCAGCAGTTTATCGGGAGGTCAATACAATGAGCAGTTCTTC,CASSLSGGQYNEQFF
TRBD2,TRBV25-1,.,14,TRBJ2-1,TGTGCCAGCAGTGAATACCCTGCGGGGGATGAGCAGTTCTTC,CASSEYPAGDEQFF
.,TRBV12-3/TRBV12-4,.,15,TRBJ2-7,TGTGCCAGCAGTTTAAACAGGGCAGGGCCCTACGAGCAGTACTTC,CASSLNRAGPYEQYF
TRBD1,TRBV24-1,few,15,TRBJ2-7,TGTGCCACCAGTGATCCGGGACAGGGGAGCGACGAGCAGTACTTC,CATSDPGQGSDEQYF
TRBD2,TRBV12-3/TRBV12-4,.,13,TRBJ2-4,TGTGCCTCCCAGCGGGGACTCCAAAACATTCAGTACTTC,CASQRGLQNIQYF
.,TRBV2,.,13,TRBJ2-5,TGTGCCGCCCGGAGGGGCTTCCAAGAGACCCAGTACTTC,CAARRGFQETQYF
TRBD1,TRBV12-3/TRBV12-4,.,17,TRBJ1-3,TGTGTCAGCAGTCTAGCCGGGCCAACAGGGGCTGGAAACACCATATATTTT,CVSSLAGPTGAGNTIYF
.,TRBV4-2,few,17,TRBJ2-2,TGTGCCAGCAGCCAAGATCACGCTTCGGGTAGCACCGGGGAGCTGTTTTTT,CASSQDHASGSTGELFF
.,TRBV14,.,13,TRBJ2-2,TGTGCCAGCACCCGCGCCCTCACCGGGGAGCTGTTTTTT,CASTRALTGELFF
TRBD1,TRBV12-3/TRBV12-4,few,14,TRBJ1-2,TGTGCCAGCAGGGGGACAGAGGAGGGGGATGGCTACACCTTC,CASRGTEEGDGYTF
TRBD2,TRBV5-5,.,16,TRBJ2-5,TGTGCCAGCAGCTTACCTAGCGGGGGGGCGAGAGAGACCCAGTACTTC,CASSLPSGGARETQYF
.,TRBV29-1,few,12,TRBJ2-5,TGCAGCGTCCGGGACGGACAAGAGACCCAGTACTTC,CSVRDGQETQYF
.,TRBV25-1,.,16,TRBJ1-6,TGTGCCAGCAGTCACAATCTTTTTAATCCTTTCTCACCCCTCCACTTT,CASSHNLFNPFSPLHF
TRBD2,TRBV29-1,few,14,TRBJ2-7,TGCAGTGCTGGGACTAGCGGGGGCCACTACGAGCAGTACTTC,CSAGTSGGHYEQYF
.,TRBV19,few,16,TRBJ1-1,TGTGCCAGTAGTGCTAGCAAGTTGACAGAGAACACTGAAGCTTTCTTT,CASSASKLTENTEAFF
.,TRBV29-1,.,15,TRBJ2-2,TGCAGCGTTCAGGCCCCCCTAGGAGCGGCCGGGGAGCTGTTTTTT,CSVQAPLGAAGELFF
.,TRBV27,.,18,TRBJ2-3,TGTGCCAGCAGTTTCACTCACCCCGGTTATTTAGATCCAGATACGCAGTATTTT,CASSFTHPGYLDPDTQYF
.,TRBV29-1,few,13,TRBJ1-4,TGCAGCGTAAGGGCGGACGGTAATGAAAAACTGTTTTTT,CSVRADGNEKLFF
.,TRBV6-5,once,19,TRBJ1-3,TGTGCCAGCAGTTACCGCCAGCCCGGGACACCCAACTCTGGAAACACCATATATTTT,CASSYRQPGTPNSGNTIYF
.,TRBV29-1,.,16,TRBJ2-1,TGCAGCGTTGAAATCGGGGTAGGCCCCCAATACAATGAGCAGTTCTTC,CSVEIGVGPQYNEQFF
.,TRBV11-2,.,15,TRBJ2-2,TGCGCCAGCAGCCCCCGGACAGTTAACACCGGGGAGCTGTTTTTT,CASSPRTVNTGELFF
.,TRBV5-6,.,13,TRBJ1-2,TGTGCCAGCAGCTTACAGGGTTACTATGGCTACACCTTC,CASSLQGYYGYTF
TRBD2,TRBV20-1,.,15,TRBJ2-1,TGCAGTGCTAGTCGTTTAGCGGGAGGGCTCAATGAGCAGTTCTTC,CSASRLAGGLNEQFF
.,TRBV10-3,.,18,TRBJ2-7,TGTGCCATCAGTGAGGGCCCTTCGCGGCGGGGGCCCTCCTACGAGCAGTACTTC,CAISEGPSRRGPSYEQYF